The 28 T cell receptor beta chains presented below share a single source sample, sequenced in a study of radiation and T cells in renal cell carcinoma. The time point is: blood 4 weeks post-SBRT, at nephrectomy. Specified treatment: 15 Gy SBRT to primary tumor, nephrectomy 4 weeks later. Measured with immunoSEQ multiplex PCR; TCRdb has only the in-frame clones, and not every one. This sample has about 62,000 clones, with about 74% found just once. The sample in question was blood, obtained from a patient whose treatment included radiotherapy and nephrectomy. The receptors derive from a man between 60 and 70 years old with renal cell carcinoma.

This sequence joins TRBV11-2 and TRBJ2-1; a weak D match, TRBD2 (5 bases). CDR3 length equals 16 residues. Germline-derived CDR1 and CDR2 are SGHAT and FQNNGV. Trimming stripped 5 bases from V and 3 bases from J, with 17 bases between. The CDR3 coding sequence is TGTGCCAGCAGCAAAGCTTCTAGCAGAAACTACAATGAGCAGTTCTTC. Its protein is CASSKASSRNYNEQFF.

V and J are TRBV11-3 and TRBJ2-2; possible D gene TRBD1, 5 bases. CDR1 is SGHNT, CDR2 YENEEA, per germline. V was pared by 5 bases and J by 6 bases, with 7 bases between. This CDR3 contains 12 residues. CDR3 bases: TGTGCCAGCAGCCTAGGGGCCGGGGAGCTGTTTTTT. Translated, it gives CASSLGAGELFF.

The chain uses TRBV7-8 and TRBJ2-5; TRBD2 aligns across 11 bases. The CDR3 contains 15 residues. The V segment lost 7 bases and the J segment 7 bases; nucleotides outside the gene matches: 11. Germline CDR1 SGHVS, CDR2 FQNEAQ. Here the CDR3 reads CASTTGTSGEGTQYF. The CDR3 region has the DNA TGTGCCAGCACCACCGGGACTAGCGGAGAAGGGACCCAGTACTTC.

This clone has only one observation. The genes are TRBV9 and TRBJ2-1; D is unclear. Trimming took off 0 bases at V and 4 bases at J, with 5 bases between the two ends. Germline V gene lookup returns CDR1 SGDLS and CDR2 YYNGEE. The CDR3 has 13 residues. The CDR3: CASSVGDYNEQFF. The CDR3, as DNA: TGTGCCAGCAGCGTAGGCGATTACAATGAGCAGTTCTTC. Combining the CDR3 with reference TRBV9 and TRBJ2-1 gives the whole variable domain DSGVTQTPKHLITATGQRVTLRCSPRSGDLSVYWYQQSLDQGLQFLIQYYNGEERAKGNILERFSAQQFPDLHSELNLSSLELGDSALYFCASSVGDYNEQFFGPGTRLTVL.

The genes are TRBV9 and TRBJ2-7; perhaps TRBD1 as D (6 bases). Germline CDR1 SGDLS, CDR2 YYNGEE. Trimming left V 4 bases short and J 3 bases short, with 17 bases between. The CDR3 length is 15 residues. As DNA, the CDR3 is TGTGCCAGCAGCCCCGTGAGGGGGTGGGGCTACGAGCAGTACTTC. It encodes CASSPVRGWGYEQYF.

This clone was observed a few times. The V call is TRBV12-5, the J call TRBJ2-5; 9 bases align to TRBD1. There are 15 residues in the CDR3. CDR1 LGHNT and CDR2 FRNRAP come from the germline V gene. Trimming removed 6 bases from V and 3 bases from J; junction bases left unmatched: 8. The CDR3 DNA follows: TGTGCTAGTGGGAATCCGGGACAGGGAAAAGAGACCCAGTACTTC. This gives the protein CASGNPGQGKETQYF.

This clone showed up just a few times. The gene calls are TRBV30 and TRBJ1-2, with 7 bases aligning to TRBD1. The CDR3 runs to 16 residues. Germline V gene sequence: CDR1 GTSNPN, CDR2 SVGIG (reference sequence). Trimming removed 4 bases from V and 0 bases from J; junction bases left unmatched: 11. The CDR3 loop is CAWTLGDRSANYGYTF. In DNA, the CDR3 is TGTGCCTGGACTCTAGGGGACAGAAGTGCTAACTATGGCTACACCTTC.

The J gene is TRBJ2-5, the V gene TRBV5-1; 10 bases map to TRBD2. The CDR3 loop spans 14 amino acids. The junction had 3 bases not matched to a gene; V was cut back by 2 bases and J by 5 bases. Germline V gene sequence: CDR1 SGHRS, CDR2 YFSETQ. The CDR3 here is CASSFSGGRETQYF. The CDR3 DNA is TGCGCCAGCAGCTTTAGCGGGGGGCGTGAGACCCAGTACTTC.

This clone occurred a few times. The chain has TRBV7-3 and TRBJ1-1, with unresolved D. V was shortened by 2 bases and J by 6 bases, with 10 bases between the two germline ends. The CDR3 length is 13 residues. Germline lookup yields CDR1 SGHTA and CDR2 FQGTGA. The DNA of the CDR3 is TGTGCCAGCAGCTTAGTACGCGGCTCTGAAGCTTTCTTT. It yields the protein CASSLVRGSEAFF. The entire variable domain, with the rest obtained from reference TRBV7-3 and TRBJ1-1, is as follows: GAGVSQTPSNKVTEKGKYVELRCDPISGHTALYWYRQSLGQGPEFLIYFQGTGAADDSGLPNDRFFAVRPEGSVSTLKIQRTERGDSAVYLCASSLVRGSEAFFGQGTRLTVV.

The chain employs TRBV29-1 and TRBJ2-2; possible D gene TRBD1, 6 bases. Between the trimmed V and J ends, which lost 7 bases and 8 bases, there was a span of 23 bases. This CDR3 has 15 residues. Germline CDR1 and CDR2: SQVTM and ANQGSEA. The DNA for the CDR3 is TGCAGCGCCCTCCCTGGGGGCCCAAGGGAAGGGGAGCTGTTTTTT. It translates to CSALPGGPREGELFF.

V is TRBV13 and J is TRBJ2-5; 7 positions match TRBD2. The CDR3 loop spans 14 amino acids. V dropped 1 base and J dropped 2; count of bases not matched to a gene: 1. Germline V gives CDR1 PRHDT, CDR2 FYEKMQ (reference sequence). The CDR3 loop reads CASSLAAGQETQYF. CDR3 nucleotide sequence: TGTGCCAGCAGCTTAGCAGCGGGGCAAGAGACCCAGTACTTC.

This chain joins TRBV6-6 and TRBJ2-2; 7 positions match TRBD2. V shed 2 bases, J shed 5 bases, and the junction held 5 bases outside the gene matches. The CDR3 extends over 15 amino acids. In germline, CDR1 is MNHNY, CDR2 SVGAGI (reference sequence). This CDR3 reads CASSYGLAATGELFF. CDR3 in DNA: TGTGCCAGCAGTTACGGGCTAGCGGCTACCGGGGAGCTGTTTTTT.

This clone appeared a few times. The chain combines TRBV19 with TRBJ1-3; tentative D call: TRBD1 (5 bases). The CDR3 is 15 amino acids. The germline gives CDR1 LNHDA, CDR2 SQIVND (reference sequence). Trimming pared 6 bases from V and 0 bases from J, leaving 12 bases between. This CDR3 is CASRRTQLSGNTIYF. The CDR3 nucleotides are TGTGCCAGTAGGAGGACACAACTCTCTGGAAACACCATATATTTT.

The rearrangement uses TRBV6-1 and TRBJ1-5, with a possible D match to TRBD1 (6 bases). Germline values: CDR1 MNHNS, CDR2 SASEGT. The CDR3 runs to 16 residues. The V end was cut by 4 bases, the J end by 2 bases, with 15 bases between. The chain's CDR3 is CASSALGEGGNQPQHF. CDR3 DNA sequence: TGTGCCAGCAGTGCATTGGGTGAGGGGGGCAATCAGCCCCAGCATTTT.

The gene calls are TRBV27 and TRBJ1-1, with a weak D call TRBD1 (5 bases). CDR3 size: 14 residues. V lost 8 bases, J lost 1 base, and 14 bases lay in between. In germline, CDR1 is MNHEY, CDR2 SMNVEV (reference sequence). The CDR3 DNA sequence: TGTGCCAGCTCCCCTGGGGGGTGGAACACTGAAGCTTTCTTT. This sequence encodes CASSPGGWNTEAFF.

This clone has more than one count but fewer than ten. The chain is built from TRBV5-8 and TRBJ1-6, with D uncertain. The CDR3 has 14 residues. The germline CDR1 and CDR2 sequences are SGHTS and YDEGEE. V was clipped by 4 bases and J by 8 bases, with 13 bases between them. CDR3: CASSLGQFDSPLHF. Here the CDR3 DNA reads TGTGCCAGCAGCCTCGGGCAGTTTGATTCACCCCTCCACTTT.

V gene TRBV9 combines with J gene TRBJ2-1, with no clear D. CDR1 and CDR2 from the germline V gene are SGDLS and YYNGEE. V lost 0 bases to trimming and J lost 0 bases, with 4 bases between them. The CDR3 extends over 14 amino acids. This CDR3 is CASSVESSYNEQFF. CDR3 coding DNA: TGTGCCAGCAGCGTAGAGAGCTCCTACAATGAGCAGTTCTTC.

This clone was detected only a few times. The chain uses TRBV18 and TRBJ2-2; D call uncertain. Germline CDR1 reads KGHSH; CDR2 reads LQKENI. V dropped 6 bases and J dropped 3 bases, with 5 bases sitting between them. The CDR3 is made up of 12 amino acids. The CDR3 region has the DNA TGTGCCAGCTCGCGTGACACCGGGGAGCTGTTTTTT. Translating it yields CASSRDTGELFF.

The J gene is TRBJ2-2, the V gene TRBV7-2; maybe TRBD2 (6 bases). Between the trimmed V and J ends, which lost 5 bases and 7 bases, there was a span of 23 bases. CDR3 size: 17 residues. Germline CDR1 and CDR2: SGHTA and FQGNSA. DNA of the CDR3: TGTGCCAGCAGCGATTTTTCCACTAGAGGGACTTACGGGGAGCTGTTTTTT. This translates into CASSDFSTRGTYGELFF.

The chain couples TRBV5-1 to TRBJ2-1; tentatively, D is TRBD2 (6 bases). V gave up 2 bases and J gave up 0 bases, with 15 bases separating them. The CDR3 has 17 amino acids. CDR1 is SGHRS, CDR2 YFSETQ, per germline. The CDR3 protein is CASSLGLFGSSYNEQFF. In DNA, the CDR3 is TGCGCCAGCAGCTTAGGACTATTTGGTAGCTCCTACAATGAGCAGTTCTTC.

V gene TRBV2 combines with J gene TRBJ1-2, with 10 bases matching TRBD1. The germline V gene encodes CDR1 SNHLY and CDR2 FYNNEI. This CDR3 region has 16 residues. Losses at the gene ends were 7 bases for V and 0 bases for J; bases not matched to a gene: 8. Written as DNA, the CDR3 is TGTGCCAGCACTGCGCTCGGACAGGGGGCTAACTATGGCTACACCTTC. Its translation is CASTALGQGANYGYTF.

This clone appeared once. CDR3 bases: TGTGCCAGCAGCCCCCGACTGAATCCTAGCACAGATACGCAGTATTTT. The encoded protein is CASSPRLNPSTDTQYF. V gene TRBV11-3 combines with J gene TRBJ2-3; no clear D. CDR1 and CDR2 from the germline V gene are SGHNT and YENEEA. The CDR3 spans 16 residues. V lost 5 bases, J lost 0 bases, and 15 bases lay in between.

V is TRBV7-8 and J is TRBJ1-3; D gene unclear. V was trimmed by 1 base and J by 3 bases, leaving 22 bases between them. CDR1 is SGHVS, CDR2 FQNEAQ, per germline. The length of the CDR3 is 19 residues. In DNA form, the CDR3 reads TGTGCCAGCAGCTTAGGCGCGGGTGGTAAGGGCCTCATTGGAAACACCATATATTTT. Encoded protein: CASSLGAGGKGLIGNTIYF.

A single count supports this clone. This rearrangement joins TRBV30 to TRBJ1-4; D remains unclear. The V end lost 4 bases, the J end lost 7 bases, and 13 bases lay between the germline ends. CDR1 is GTSNPN and CDR2 is SVGIG in the germline V gene (reference sequence). The CDR3 spans 13 residues. The CDR3 sequence is CAWTPGGSEKLFF. The CDR3 nucleotides read TGTGCCTGGACCCCAGGCGGTAGTGAAAAACTGTTTTTT.

This sequence joins TRBV27 and TRBJ1-2; D is uncertain. This CDR3 region has 14 residues. Germline CDR1 reads MNHEY; CDR2 reads SMNVEV (reference sequence). V was trimmed by 2 bases and J by 4 bases, leaving 11 bases between them. CDR3 sequence: CASSLEPSTYGYTF. The DNA of the CDR3 is TGTGCCAGCAGTTTAGAACCTTCCACCTATGGCTACACCTTC.

In this sample, this clone turned up a few times. The chain has TRBV5-1 and TRBJ2-3; D perhaps matches TRBD1 (5 bases). Per germline, CDR1 SGHRS and CDR2 YFSETQ. V was clipped by 2 bases and J by 4 bases, with 14 bases between them. The CDR3 is 15 residues long. DNA of the CDR3: TGCGCCAGCAGCTTCTGGACACCAAGCGCAGATACGCAGTATTTT. This sequence encodes CASSFWTPSADTQYF.

V and J are TRBV6-1 and TRBJ1-6; D call uncertain. CDR3 length: 13 amino acids. The germline V gene has CDR1 MNHNS and CDR2 SASEGT. V was trimmed by 8 bases and J by 5 bases, leaving 10 bases between them. CDR3 amino acids: CASSLSDNSPLHF. The CDR3 bases are TGTGCCAGCTCCCTGTCGGATAATTCACCCCTCCACTTT.

The rearrangement uses TRBV6-6 and TRBJ2-5; the D is unclear. Matching the DNA end better, TRBJ2-7 makes the J call doubtful. There are 13 residues in the CDR3. CDR1 is MNHNY and CDR2 is SVGAGI in the germline V gene (reference sequence). The CDR3 region has the DNA TGTGCCAGCGCGCGACGCAAGGATGGCGAGCAGTACTTC. Translating gives CASARRKDGEQYF.